The next 24 T cell receptor beta chains were all read from a single sample in a study of OX40 agonist ivuxolimab in advanced cancers. TCRdb's copy holds only in-frame clones and misses some; the assay was immunoSEQ multiplex PCR. The data show roughly 73,000 clones, 89% seen once. Sequences were derived from CD4+ or CD8+ T cells sorted from blood, sampled in a trial of the OX40 agonist ivuxolimab. All receptors derive from an adult with an advanced solid tumor such as melanoma, head and neck, liver or kidney cancer.

V is TRBV6-1 and J is TRBJ1-1; D unclear. The CDR3 sequence is 13 residues long. The germline V and J ends were trimmed by 7 bases and 1 base, with 10 bases remaining between them. Germline CDR1 MNHNS, CDR2 SASEGT. The CDR3 nucleotides read TGTGCCAGCACGAGAGGAACGAACACTGAAGCTTTCTTT. Residues: CASTRGTNTEAFF.

The rearrangement uses TRBV5-1 and TRBJ1-2, with a tentative D call TRBD1 (5 bases). The ends were cut back, 3 bases at V and 2 bases at J, with 17 bases in the middle. The CDR3 extends over 16 amino acids. Looked up from germline, CDR1 is SGHRS and CDR2 is YFSETQ. CDR3 nucleotides: TGCGCCAGCAGCTGGGGGTTAGGTCGGGGAAACTATGGCTACACCTTC. It yields the protein CASSWGLGRGNYGYTF.

This clone was observed a handful of times. The rearrangement links TRBV18 to TRBJ1-5, with D perhaps TRBD1 (5 bases). V lost 2 bases and J 7 bases, leaving 15 bases between the germline ends. CDR1 and CDR2 (germline): KGHSH, LQKENI. The CDR3 covers 15 residues. The CDR3 DNA sequence: TGTGCCAGCTCACCAGGGCCAGGGACGGGACAGCCCCAGCATTTT. It codes for CASSPGPGTGQPQHF.

The chain combines TRBV10-3 with TRBJ2-1; D gene ambiguous. V shed 4 bases and J shed 0 bases, with 16 bases lying between them. The CDR3 length is 17 residues. Germline values: CDR1 ENHRY, CDR2 SYGVKD. This chain's CDR3 is CAISGKGSTGSYNEQFF. CDR3 in DNA: TGTGCCATCAGTGGAAAAGGTAGCACCGGCTCCTACAATGAGCAGTTCTTC.

This clone was seen more than once but under ten times. The chain is built from TRBV28 and TRBJ1-1; TRBD1 matches 9 bases. The CDR3 has 12 residues. V shed 6 bases, J shed 4 bases, and the junction held 0 bases outside the gene matches. Germline V gives CDR1 MDHEN, CDR2 SYDVKM. In nucleotides, the CDR3 is TGTGCCAGCAGGGGACAGGGCACTGAAGCTTTCTTT. This codes for CASRGQGTEAFF.

This rearrangement joins TRBV7-8 to TRBJ2-7; the D gene is possibly TRBD1 (6 bases). Germline-derived CDR1 and CDR2 are SGHVS and FQNEAQ. The length of the CDR3 is 13 residues. V lost 5 bases and J lost 0, with 8 bases in between. The CDR3 DNA reads as TGTGCCAGCAGCGCGACAGGCTCCTACGAGCAGTACTTC. Protein sequence: CASSATGSYEQYF.

The J gene is TRBJ1-5, the V gene TRBV6-5; D uncertain. This CDR3 region has 13 residues. CDR1 and CDR2 from the germline V gene are MNHEY and SVGAGI. The V and J ends lost 2 bases and 5 bases respectively, with 7 bases between them. The CDR3 nucleotides are TGTGCCAGCAGTTACCGGGAGGATCAGCCCCAGCATTTT. This translates into CASSYREDQPQHF.

This chain links TRBV7-8 with TRBJ1-2, with D possibly being TRBD1 (5 bases). This CDR3 contains 16 residues. Germline V CDR1 and CDR2: SGHVS, FQNEAQ. V lost 2 bases and J lost 4, with 17 bases in between. The CDR3 DNA reads TGTGCCAGCAGCTTATTAGTCGGGGGTTTCCCCTATGGCTACACCTTC. This sequence encodes CASSLLVGGFPYGYTF.

The count of this clone is one. The chain couples TRBV7-2 to TRBJ1-2; D remains unclear. CDR3 length equals 17 residues. The ends were cut back, 1 base at V and 2 bases at J, with 17 bases in the middle. Germline V lookup: CDR1 SGHTA, CDR2 FQGNSA. CDR3 in amino acids: CASSLVFSGEVNYGYTF. As DNA, the CDR3 is TGTGCCAGCAGCTTAGTGTTTTCCGGGGAGGTAAACTATGGCTACACCTTC.

The chain employs TRBV5-1 and TRBJ2-1; the match to TRBD2 covers 7 bases. V shed 5 bases and J 1 base; nucleotides not matched to a gene: 6. Germline CDR1 and CDR2: SGHRS and YFSETQ. The CDR3 spans 15 residues. CDR3: CASRSIAGSYNEQFF. In DNA form, the CDR3 reads TGCGCCAGCAGGAGCATAGCGGGTTCCTACAATGAGCAGTTCTTC. The complete variable domain, with remaining parts taken from reference TRBV5-1 and TRBJ2-1, reads KAGVTQTPRYLIKTRGQQVTLSCSPISGHRSVSWYQQTPGQGLQFLFEYFSETQRNKGNFPGRFSGRQFSNSRSEMNVSTLELGDSALYLCASRSIAGSYNEQFFGPGTRLTVL.

This clone was seen more than once but under ten times. V is TRBV5-4 and J is TRBJ2-5, with 10 bases that match TRBD2. Germline loops: CDR1 SGHNT, CDR2 YYREEE (reference sequence). The CDR3 loop spans 15 amino acids. V shed 2 bases, J shed 2 bases, and the junction held 3 bases outside the gene matches. Written as DNA, the CDR3 is TGTGCCAGCAGCTTTCAACTAGCGGGGCAAGAGACCCAGTACTTC. Encoded protein: CASSFQLAGQETQYF.

The chain combines TRBV5-1 with TRBJ1-4; D is uncertain. CDR1 is SGHRS and CDR2 is YFSETQ in the germline V gene. The CDR3 length is 16 residues. The germline V and J ends were trimmed by 0 bases and 5 bases, with 14 bases remaining between them. CDR3 residues: CASSLGIILGNEKLFF. As DNA, the CDR3 is TGCGCCAGCAGCTTGGGGATCATCCTTGGGAATGAAAAACTGTTTTTT.

The rearrangement uses TRBV29-1 and TRBJ2-5; D is undetermined. Germline loops: CDR1 SQVTM, CDR2 ANQGSEA. Trimming took off 3 bases at V and 5 bases at J, with 13 bases between the two ends. This CDR3 is built from 13 residues. The CDR3 DNA is TGCAGCGTTGATATGTCCTCCGGGGAGACCCAGTACTTC. Translation: CSVDMSSGETQYF.

The table lists this clone with a few counts. This CDR3 is also generated by other DNA sequences in the sample. The chain is built from TRBV5-1 and TRBJ2-5; D remains unclear. V was pared by 1 base and J by 2 bases, with 0 bases between. CDR1 is SGHRS, CDR2 YFSETQ, per germline. The CDR3 runs to 11 residues. DNA for the CDR3: TGCGCCAGCAGCTTGCAAGAGACCCAGTACTTC. Translating it yields CASSLQETQYF.

The CDR3 reads CATSRRNTGELFF. CDR3 sequence (DNA): TGTGCCACCAGCAGAAGGAACACCGGGGAGCTGTTTTTT. This chain connects TRBV15 to TRBJ2-2; D call uncertain. V was clipped by 2 bases and J by 1 base, with 2 bases between them. Germline CDR1 LNHNV, CDR2 YYDKDF (reference sequence). CDR3 length equals 13 residues.

The V and J genes are TRBV28 and TRBJ2-7, with a possible D match to TRBD2 (5 bases). Germline V gene lookup returns CDR1 MDHEN and CDR2 SYDVKM. The germline V and J ends were trimmed by 6 bases and 5 bases, with 17 bases remaining between them. The CDR3 contains 14 residues. This chain's CDR3 is CASRARGITNEQYF. The CDR3 DNA follows: TGTGCCAGCAGAGCCAGAGGGATAACCAACGAGCAGTACTTC.

The chain recombines TRBV11-2 with TRBJ2-2; D not certain. This CDR3 has 11 residues. CDR1 is SGHAT and CDR2 is FQNNGV in the germline V gene. The V gene lost 7 bases and the J gene lost 7 bases, with 7 bases spanning the gap. The CDR3 DNA reads TGTGCCAGCACGTTAGTCGGGGAGCTGTTTTTT. Encoded protein: CASTLVGELFF.

A remark on this clone: The same CDR3 arises from other DNA sequences in this sample as well. The V gene is TRBV30, the J gene TRBJ2-2; D possibly corresponds to TRBD2 (6 bases). V dropped 1 base and J dropped 5 bases, with 17 bases sitting between them. Germline values: CDR1 GTSNPN, CDR2 SVGIG (reference sequence). The CDR3 is 16 residues long. In DNA form, the CDR3 reads TGTGCCTGGAGTGGCCAAGGTGGGGGGAGAACCGGGGAGCTGTTTTTT. It encodes CAWSGQGGGRTGELFF.

J is TRBJ1-6 and V is TRBV2; TRBD1 might be the D (6 bases). Trimming cost V 3 bases and J 3 bases, with 15 bases left between them. The germline V gene encodes CDR1 SNHLY and CDR2 FYNNEI. This CDR3 comprises 17 residues. For the CDR3, the DNA is TGTGCCAGCAGTGACAGGAGGGGGGACCTCTATAATTCACCCCTCCACTTT. Translating it yields CASSDRRGDLYNSPLHF.

This clone qualifies as medium-sized. The J gene is TRBJ1-2, the V gene TRBV6-5; D is undetermined. Trimming cost V 6 bases and J 7 bases, with 21 bases left between them. Germline V gives CDR1 MNHEY, CDR2 SVGAGI. CDR3 length: 15 residues. Written as DNA, the CDR3 is TGTGCCAGCAGAGCTACCTCCATGGCAGGACGTGGCTACACCTTC. It yields the protein CASRATSMAGRGYTF.

The J gene is TRBJ1-5, the V gene TRBV18; 9 bases align to TRBD1. V gave up 5 bases and J gave up 2 bases; unmatched junction bases: 7. From germline, CDR1 is KGHSH and CDR2 LQKENI. This CDR3 region has 16 residues. This CDR3 is CASSAGQGGGNQPQHF. As DNA, the CDR3 is TGTGCCAGCTCAGCGGGACAGGGAGGAGGCAATCAGCCCCAGCATTTT.

CDR3 bases: TGTGCCAGCAGCTTGTTTCCCGGGACCCACGAGCAGTACTTC. Translated, it gives CASSLFPGTHEQYF. The chain links TRBV7-2 to TRBJ2-7; D may be TRBD1 or TRBD2 (5 bases each). Germline V gene data show CDR1 as SGHTA and CDR2 as FQGNSA. V was cut by 3 bases and J by 5 bases, with 14 bases left in between. The CDR3 loop spans 14 amino acids.

This clone was recorded only once. The chain employs TRBV29-1 and TRBJ1-2; D possibly corresponds to TRBD1 (6 bases). Trimming cost V 4 bases and J 1 base, with 10 bases left between them. From germline, CDR1 is SQVTM and CDR2 ANQGSEA. The CDR3 consists of 13 residues. CDR3 residues: CSVGGGRNYGYTF. The CDR3 bases are TGCAGCGTTGGAGGGGGGCGTAACTATGGCTACACCTTC.

The table lists this clone with a count of one. V usage is TRBV2 and J usage is TRBJ1-3; D is undetermined. Germline loops: CDR1 SNHLY, CDR2 FYNNEI. V lost 2 bases and J lost 4, with 6 bases in between. There are 13 residues in the CDR3. CDR3 residues: CASSEPHGNTIYF. The CDR3 bases are TGTGCCAGCAGTGAACCACACGGAAACACCATATATTTT.